This TCR beta chain appears in the sequencing data of a study of patients and donors after allogeneic stem cell transplantation. This clonotype was seen more than once but under ten times. Each CDR3 protein gets one entry after TCRdb re-called the RT-PCR reads with MiXCR. Of roughly 230,000 distinct CDR3 sequences in the sample, 11% to 15% were seen once. CDR3 length: 16 amino acids. Germline V gives CDR1 SGHRS, CDR2 YFSETQ. V shed 3 bases, J shed 4 bases, and the junction held 8 bases outside the gene matches. The receptor was isolated from a human donor who was either an allogeneic HSCT recipient or a stem cell or donor lymphocyte infusion donor (not recorded which). It is not recorded whose cells these are; they may come from a transplant donor. The chain is built from TRBV5-1 and TRBJ1-2; 11 positions match TRBD1. The sequenced sample consisted of blood, either unsorted or a sorted T cell fraction (not recorded which). CDR3 sequence reads: CASSSVVGTGGYGYTF. The CDR3 nucleotides are TGCGCCAGCAGCTCGGTAGTGGGGACAGGGGGCTATGGCTACACCTTC.